This T cell receptor (beta chain) was identified during a study of blood T cell repertoires in COVID-19. Only in-frame clones appear in the TCRdb table, and some are missing; sequencing was by immunoSEQ multiplex PCR. The sample consists of around 20,000 clones, more than 80% of them appearing once. Concerning this clone: The junction differs from germline at one of its ends, possibly a read error.

Germline V CDR1 and CDR2: GTSNPN, SVGIG (reference sequence). This CDR3 spans 15 amino acids. The sequence came from a woman aged 45-65 years with active COVID-19. V is TRBV30 and J is TRBJ2-5; 13 bases map to TRBD2. The sequenced material came from peripheral blood. The CDR3 coding sequence is TGTGCCTGGAGGAGACCGGGACTAGCGGGGCAAGAGTGGGACTTC. Amino acids: CAWRRPGLAGQEWDF.